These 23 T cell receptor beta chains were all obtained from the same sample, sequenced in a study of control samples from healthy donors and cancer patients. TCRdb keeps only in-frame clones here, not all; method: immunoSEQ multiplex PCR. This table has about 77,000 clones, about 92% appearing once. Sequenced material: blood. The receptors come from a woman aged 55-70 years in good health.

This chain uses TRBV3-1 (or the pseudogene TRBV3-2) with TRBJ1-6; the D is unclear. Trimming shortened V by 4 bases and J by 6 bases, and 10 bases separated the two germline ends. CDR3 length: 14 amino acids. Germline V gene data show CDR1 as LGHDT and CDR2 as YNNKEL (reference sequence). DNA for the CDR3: TGTGCCAGCAGCCGTTCTGACGCTAATTCACCCCTCCACTTT. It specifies CASSRSDANSPLHF.

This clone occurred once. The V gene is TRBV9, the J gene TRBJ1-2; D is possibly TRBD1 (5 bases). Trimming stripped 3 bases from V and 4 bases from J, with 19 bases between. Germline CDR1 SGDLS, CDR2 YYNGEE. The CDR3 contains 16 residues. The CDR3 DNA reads TGTGCCAGCAGCGCCGAGCCTGGGGCAGCATTCTATGGCTACACCTTC. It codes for CASSAEPGAAFYGYTF.

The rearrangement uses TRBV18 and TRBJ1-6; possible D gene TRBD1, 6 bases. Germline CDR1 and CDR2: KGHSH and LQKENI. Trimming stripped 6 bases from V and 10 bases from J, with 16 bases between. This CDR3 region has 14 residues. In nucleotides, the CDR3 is TGTGCCAGCTCGACAGGTGGGGCAGGATCACCCCTCCACTTT. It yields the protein CASSTGGAGSPLHF.

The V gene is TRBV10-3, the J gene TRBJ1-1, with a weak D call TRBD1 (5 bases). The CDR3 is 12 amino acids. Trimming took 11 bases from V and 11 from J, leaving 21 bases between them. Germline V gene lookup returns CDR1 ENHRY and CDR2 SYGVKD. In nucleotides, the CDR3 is TGTGCCTCAGGAAGAGAGCCAGGGCGGGCTTTCTTT. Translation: CASGREPGRAFF.

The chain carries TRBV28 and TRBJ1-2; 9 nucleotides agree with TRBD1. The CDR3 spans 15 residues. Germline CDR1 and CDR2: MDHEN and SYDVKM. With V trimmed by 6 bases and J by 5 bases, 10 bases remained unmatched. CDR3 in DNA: TGTGCCAGCAGCCCAGCTGGGACAGGGAGATATGGCTACACCTTC. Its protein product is CASSPAGTGRYGYTF.

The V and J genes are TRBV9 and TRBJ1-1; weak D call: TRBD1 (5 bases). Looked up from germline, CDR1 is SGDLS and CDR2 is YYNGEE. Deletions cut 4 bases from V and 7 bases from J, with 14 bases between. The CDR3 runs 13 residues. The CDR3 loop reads CASSLGTAGEAFF. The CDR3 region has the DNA TGTGCCAGCAGCCTCGGGACTGCGGGTGAAGCTTTCTTT.

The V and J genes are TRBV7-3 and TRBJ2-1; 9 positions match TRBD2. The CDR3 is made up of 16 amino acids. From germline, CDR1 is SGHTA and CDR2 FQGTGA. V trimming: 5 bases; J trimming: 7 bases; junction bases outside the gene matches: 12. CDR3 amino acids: CASSEYSGSPGNEQFF. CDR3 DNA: TGTGCCAGCAGCGAATATAGCGGGAGCCCCGGGAATGAGCAGTTCTTC.

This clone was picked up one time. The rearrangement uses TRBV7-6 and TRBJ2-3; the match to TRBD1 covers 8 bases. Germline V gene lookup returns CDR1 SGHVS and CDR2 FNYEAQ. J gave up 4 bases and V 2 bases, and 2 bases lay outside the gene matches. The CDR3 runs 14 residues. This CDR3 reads CASSLRTGSDTQYF. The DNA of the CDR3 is TGTGCCAGCAGCTTAAGGACAGGGTCAGATACGCAGTATTTT.

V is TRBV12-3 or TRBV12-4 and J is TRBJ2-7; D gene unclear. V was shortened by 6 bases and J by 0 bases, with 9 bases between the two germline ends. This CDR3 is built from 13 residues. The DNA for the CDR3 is TGTGCCAGCAGCTCTAGGGACTCCTACGAGCAGTACTTC. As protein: CASSSRDSYEQYF.

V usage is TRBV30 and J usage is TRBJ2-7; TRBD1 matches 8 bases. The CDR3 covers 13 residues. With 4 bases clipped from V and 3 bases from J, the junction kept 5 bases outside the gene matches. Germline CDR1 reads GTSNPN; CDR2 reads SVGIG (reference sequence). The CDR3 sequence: CAWNTGGSYEQYF. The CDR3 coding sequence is TGTGCCTGGAACACAGGGGGTAGCTACGAGCAGTACTTC.

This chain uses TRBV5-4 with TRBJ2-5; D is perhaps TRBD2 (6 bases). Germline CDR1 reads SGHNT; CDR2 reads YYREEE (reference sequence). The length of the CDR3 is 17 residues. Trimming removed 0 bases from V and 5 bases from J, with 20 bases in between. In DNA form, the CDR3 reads TGTGCCAGCAGCTTGGATTCTCGGCGGGAACTGTCGGAGACCCAGTACTTC. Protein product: CASSLDSRRELSETQYF.

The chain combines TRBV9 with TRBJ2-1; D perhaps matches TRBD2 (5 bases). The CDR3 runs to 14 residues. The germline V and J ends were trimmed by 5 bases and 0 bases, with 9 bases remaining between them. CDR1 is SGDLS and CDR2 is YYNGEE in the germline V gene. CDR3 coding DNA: TGTGCCAGCAGTACCGAGGGCTCCTACAATGAGCAGTTCTTC. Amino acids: CASSTEGSYNEQFF.

CDR3 sequence (DNA): TGTGCCAGCAGTGACTTTGGGTCCGGGCTTTATAGCAATCAGCCCCAGCATTTT. Amino acids: CASSDFGSGLYSNQPQHF. V gene TRBV6-1 combines with J gene TRBJ1-5, with D hard to call. Per germline, CDR1 MNHNS and CDR2 SASEGT. Trimming cost V 3 bases and J 0 bases, with 18 bases left between them. The CDR3 is 18 amino acids.

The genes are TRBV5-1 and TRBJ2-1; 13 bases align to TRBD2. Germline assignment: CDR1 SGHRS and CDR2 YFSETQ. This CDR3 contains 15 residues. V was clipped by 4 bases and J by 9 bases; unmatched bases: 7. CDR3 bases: TGCGCCAGCAGCCCTTTACTAGCGGGAGGGAGTGAGCAGTTCTTC. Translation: CASSPLLAGGSEQFF.

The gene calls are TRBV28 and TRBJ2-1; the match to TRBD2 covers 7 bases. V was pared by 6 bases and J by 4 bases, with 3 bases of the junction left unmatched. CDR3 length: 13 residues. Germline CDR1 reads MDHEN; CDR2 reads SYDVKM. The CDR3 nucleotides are TGTGCCAGCAGGAGCGGGACGTACAATGAGCAGTTCTTC. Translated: CASRSGTYNEQFF.

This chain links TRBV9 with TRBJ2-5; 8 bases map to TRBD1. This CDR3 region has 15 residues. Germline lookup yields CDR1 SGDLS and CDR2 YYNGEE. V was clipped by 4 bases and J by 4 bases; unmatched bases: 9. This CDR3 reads CASSLSPGGRETQYF. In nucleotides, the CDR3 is TGTGCCAGCAGCCTCAGCCCAGGGGGCAGAGAGACCCAGTACTTC.

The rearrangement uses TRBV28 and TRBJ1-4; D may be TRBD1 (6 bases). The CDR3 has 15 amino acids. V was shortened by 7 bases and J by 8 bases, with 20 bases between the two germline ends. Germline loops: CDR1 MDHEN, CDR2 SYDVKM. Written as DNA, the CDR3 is TGTGCCAGCACCATGAGTGTGGGGGCACGGGAAAAACTGTTTTTT. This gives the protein CASTMSVGAREKLFF.

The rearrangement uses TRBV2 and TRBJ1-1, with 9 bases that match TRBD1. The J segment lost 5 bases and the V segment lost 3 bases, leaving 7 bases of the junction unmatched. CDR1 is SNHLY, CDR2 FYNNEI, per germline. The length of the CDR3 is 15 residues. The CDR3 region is CASSEGQGMYTEAFF. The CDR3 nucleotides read TGTGCCAGCAGTGAGGGACAGGGAATGTATACTGAAGCTTTCTTT.

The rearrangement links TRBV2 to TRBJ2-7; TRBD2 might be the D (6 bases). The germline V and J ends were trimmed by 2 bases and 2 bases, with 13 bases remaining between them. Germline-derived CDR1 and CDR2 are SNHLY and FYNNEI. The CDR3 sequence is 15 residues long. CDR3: CASSERGALAYEQYF. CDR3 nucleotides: TGTGCCAGCAGTGAACGCGGGGCACTAGCCTACGAGCAGTACTTC.

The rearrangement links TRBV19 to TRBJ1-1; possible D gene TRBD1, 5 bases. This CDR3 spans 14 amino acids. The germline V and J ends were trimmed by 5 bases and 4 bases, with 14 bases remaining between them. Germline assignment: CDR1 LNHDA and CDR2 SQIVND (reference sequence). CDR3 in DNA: TGTGCCAGTAGTTATACGGGGGTTGGCACTGAAGCTTTCTTT. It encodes CASSYTGVGTEAFF.

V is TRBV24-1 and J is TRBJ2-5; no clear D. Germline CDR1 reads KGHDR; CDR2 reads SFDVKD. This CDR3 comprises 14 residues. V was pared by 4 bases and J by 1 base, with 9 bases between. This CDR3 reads CATSEKTSQETQYF. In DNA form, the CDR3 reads TGTGCCACCAGTGAAAAGACTTCCCAAGAGACCCAGTACTTC.

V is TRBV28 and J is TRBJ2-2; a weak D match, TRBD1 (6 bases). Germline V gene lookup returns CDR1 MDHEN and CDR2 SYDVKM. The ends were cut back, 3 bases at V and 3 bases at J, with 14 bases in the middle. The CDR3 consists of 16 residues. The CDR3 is CASSFWGRFDTGELFF. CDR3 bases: TGTGCCAGCAGTTTTTGGGGGCGCTTTGACACCGGGGAGCTGTTTTTT.

CDR3 bases: TGTGCCAGCAGCTTAGCGGCGGGAGGCCAGCCCCAGCATTTT. This gives the protein CASSLAAGGQPQHF. The chain is built from TRBV7-2 and TRBJ1-5; no clear D. V lost 0 bases, J lost 7 bases, and 10 bases lay in between. CDR3 length: 14 residues. The germline V gene has CDR1 SGHTA and CDR2 FQGNSA.